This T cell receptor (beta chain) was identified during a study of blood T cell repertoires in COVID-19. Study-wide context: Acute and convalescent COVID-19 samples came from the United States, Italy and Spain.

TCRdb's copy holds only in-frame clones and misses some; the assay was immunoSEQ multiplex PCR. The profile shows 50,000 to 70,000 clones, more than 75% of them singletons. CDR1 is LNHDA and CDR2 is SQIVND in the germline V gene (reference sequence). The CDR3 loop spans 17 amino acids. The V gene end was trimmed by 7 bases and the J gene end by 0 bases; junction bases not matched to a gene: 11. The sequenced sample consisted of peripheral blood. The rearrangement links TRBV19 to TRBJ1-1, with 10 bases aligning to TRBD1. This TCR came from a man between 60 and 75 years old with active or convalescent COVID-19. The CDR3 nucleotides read TGTGCCAGTACCCCATGGACAGGGGGTGGTATGAACACTGAAGCTTTCTTT. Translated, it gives CASTPWTGGGMNTEAFF.